This T cell receptor (beta chain) was retrieved from a study of T cell changes during pregnancy in multiple sclerosis. The CDR3 extends over 17 amino acids. Germline V gene data show CDR1 as SGHDN and CDR2 as FVKESK. V lost 5 bases to trimming and J lost 8 bases; unmatched junction nucleotides: 17. Assay used: immunoSEQ multiplex PCR; TCRdb lists only in-frame clones, some missing. Among more than 65,000 clones listed, 85% to 95% were seen once. This clone was observed once. The chain links TRBV14 to TRBJ2-2, with 7 bases identical to TRBD1. The source material was CD4+ T cells from peripheral blood mononuclear cells, sampled before pregnancy. This clonotype was obtained from a female donor with multiple sclerosis, enrolled in a pregnancy study. DNA of the CDR3: TGTGCCAGCAGCTCCCGAGGGGGCCTAGCCAGGCCTGGGGAGCTGTTTTTT. Translated, it gives CASSSRGGLARPGELFF.